This T cell receptor (beta chain) is from a study of blood T cell repertoires in COVID-19. Overall study context: PBMCs, B-cell-depleted T cells, or T cells provided the cDNA or gDNA that made up the material.

V dropped 2 bases and J dropped 1 base, with 8 bases sitting between them. Germline CDR1 LNHDA, CDR2 SQIVND (reference sequence). The CDR3 sequence is 14 residues long. Original methodology: Using reference gene primer amplification, nucleated cell counts were estimated. Generated by immunoSEQ multiplex PCR, the TCRdb table keeps only in-frame clones and is missing some. The DNA was the basis for D and trimming; V, J and clone size are from that table. The data contain about 68,000 clones, 70% to 90% of them singletons. Sequencing input: peripheral blood. The TCR comes from an older woman with acute or convalescent COVID-19. The J gene is TRBJ1-1, the V gene TRBV19; weak D call: TRBD1 (6 bases). The CDR3 region has the DNA TGTGCCAGTAGTATATTACAGGGGAACACTGAAGCTTTCTTT. Residues: CASSILQGNTEAFF.